Here is one T cell receptor (beta chain) with its context. The CDR3 sequence is 16 residues long. Germline V gene lookup returns CDR1 KGHSH and CDR2 LQKENI. After removal of 2 bases from V and 0 bases from J, the junction contained 3 bases not matched to a gene. The data belong to a study of blood T cell repertoires in COVID-19. Clones were read by immunoSEQ multiplex PCR, and TCRdb kept only the in-frame ones, dropping some. The sample lists about 370,000 clones, about 89% occurring once. The chain has TRBV18 and TRBJ2-7; 11 bases align to TRBD1. This receptor was obtained from a woman aged 25-40 years with COVID-19, enrolled during active disease. The sample comprised peripheral blood. The CDR3 sequence is CASSPGTGGNSYEQYV. CDR3 in DNA: TGTGCCAGCTCACCAGGGACAGGGGGGAACTCCTACGAGCAGTACGTC.